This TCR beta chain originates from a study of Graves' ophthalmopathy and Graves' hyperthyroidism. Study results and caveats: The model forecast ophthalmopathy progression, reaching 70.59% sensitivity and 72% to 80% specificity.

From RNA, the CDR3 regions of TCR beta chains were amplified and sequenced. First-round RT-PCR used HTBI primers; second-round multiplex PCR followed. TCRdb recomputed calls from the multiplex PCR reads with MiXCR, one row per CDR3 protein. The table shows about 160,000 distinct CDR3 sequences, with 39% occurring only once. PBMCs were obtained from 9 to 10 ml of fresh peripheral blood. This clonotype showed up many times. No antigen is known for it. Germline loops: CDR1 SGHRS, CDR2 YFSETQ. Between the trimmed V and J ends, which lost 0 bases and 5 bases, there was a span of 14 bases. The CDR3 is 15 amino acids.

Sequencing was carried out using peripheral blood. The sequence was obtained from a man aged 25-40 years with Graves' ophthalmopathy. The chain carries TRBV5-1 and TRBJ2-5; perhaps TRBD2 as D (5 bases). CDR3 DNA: TGCGCCAGCAGCTTGGGAGGACGTGGCGGGGAGACCCAGTACTTC. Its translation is CASSLGGRGGETQYF.